Each of the 21 T cell receptor beta chains below was sequenced from the same sample in a study of graft-versus-host responses after intestinal transplantation. Their specific antigens are unknown. Assay used: immunoSEQ multiplex PCR; TCRdb lists only in-frame clones, some missing. Counted here are about 88,000 clones, approximately 94% occurring once; the ten biggest clones make up 0.15% to 0.2%. The sequencing used unstimulated CD4+ T cells sorted from spleen or lymph node cells, collected before transplant. Receptors were obtained from a human donor who was the organ donor for an intestinal transplant.

The chain carries TRBV7-3 and TRBJ2-1; 7 bases line up with TRBD2. J was trimmed by 2 bases and V by 7 bases; bases with no gene match: 8. CDR1 and CDR2 (germline): SGHTA, FQGTGA. The CDR3 is made up of 15 amino acids. The CDR3 nucleotides read TGTGCCAGCACCCAAGACGGGGGGACCTACAATGAGCAGTTCTTC. Residues: CASTQDGGTYNEQFF.

The chain is built from TRBV7-8 and TRBJ1-1, with 7 positions matching TRBD1. This CDR3 spans 14 amino acids. Germline V gene lookup returns CDR1 SGHVS and CDR2 FQNEAQ. V lost 3 bases and J lost 4; bases outside the gene matches: 5. The CDR3 loop reads CASSFRDRLTEAFF. DNA of the CDR3: TGTGCCAGCAGCTTTAGGGACAGACTCACTGAAGCTTTCTTT.

This chain connects TRBV7-9 to TRBJ1-6, with 7 bases that match TRBD1. Germline V gene sequence: CDR1 SEHNR, CDR2 FQNEAQ (reference sequence). This CDR3 is 15 amino acids long. Losses at the gene ends were 5 bases for V and 9 bases for J; bases not matched to a gene: 10. The CDR3 protein is CASSQRGQGGSPLHF. CDR3 bases: TGTGCCAGCAGCCAGAGGGGGCAGGGTGGTTCACCCCTCCACTTT.

The chain uses TRBV13 and TRBJ2-1, with TRBD2 matching 7 bases. Germline CDR1 and CDR2: PRHDT and FYEKMQ (reference sequence). This CDR3 region has 15 residues. With V trimmed by 5 bases and J by 3 bases, 7 bases remained unmatched. The CDR3 is CASSRSGGRYNEQFF. The CDR3 DNA sequence: TGTGCCAGCAGCCGATCGGGGGGTCGCTACAATGAGCAGTTCTTC.

This clone was picked up one time. The chain couples TRBV6-6 to TRBJ1-1, with D uncertain. Trimming cost V 5 bases and J 3 bases, with 13 bases left between them. CDR1 is MNHNY, CDR2 SVGAGI, per germline (reference sequence). The CDR3 is made up of 14 amino acids. CDR3 DNA sequence: TGTGCCAGCAGTCGACTCGTAGGGTACACTGAAGCTTTCTTT. Translated, it gives CASSRLVGYTEAFF.

The CDR3 protein is CAAQSSYNEQFF. In nucleotides, the CDR3 is TGTGCGGCACAAAGCTCCTACAATGAGCAGTTCTTC. The rearrangement links TRBV28 to TRBJ2-1; D not certain. Germline V gene sequence: CDR1 MDHEN, CDR2 SYDVKM. The CDR3 contains 12 residues.

J is TRBJ1-2 and V is TRBV7-8; 8 nucleotides align to TRBD1. CDR3 length: 13 amino acids. J was trimmed by 5 bases and V by 4 bases; bases with no gene match: 3. Germline V gene lookup returns CDR1 SGHVS and CDR2 FQNEAQ. DNA of the CDR3: TGTGCCAGCAGCTCCGGACAGGGTTATGGCTACACCTTC. It specifies CASSSGQGYGYTF.

This clone was counted a single time. The chain uses TRBV12-5 and TRBJ1-1; no clear D. The V gene's germline CDR1 is LGHNT and CDR2 FRNRAP. V was cut by 4 bases and J by 7 bases, with 19 bases left in between. The CDR3 runs 15 residues. CDR3 sequence: CASGSRSDVQGEAFF. The CDR3 DNA reads as TGTGCTAGTGGTTCTCGGTCGGATGTACAAGGTGAAGCTTTCTTT.

The gene calls are TRBV6-1 and TRBJ1-4; D is undetermined. The germline gives CDR1 MNHNS, CDR2 SASEGT. V lost 5 bases and J lost 8, with 15 bases in between. The CDR3 is 14 amino acids. The CDR3 sequence is CASSSDGHSEKLFF. In DNA, the CDR3 is TGTGCCAGCAGTTCCGACGGGCATAGCGAAAAACTGTTTTTT.

V and J are TRBV6-5 and TRBJ2-7, with 15 bases fitting TRBD2. The trim removed 6 bases at V and 5 bases at J, leaving 5 bases unmatched. The CDR3 totals 15 residues. Germline V gene lookup returns CDR1 MNHEY and CDR2 SVGAGI. The chain's CDR3 is CASRPGLAGGNEQYF. The CDR3 DNA reads as TGTGCCAGCAGGCCGGGACTAGCGGGGGGAAACGAGCAGTACTTC.

This chain joins TRBV10-3 and TRBJ2-3, with 7 bases fitting TRBD2. V gave up 7 bases and J gave up 2 bases; unmatched junction bases: 3. The CDR3 covers 13 residues. Germline lookup yields CDR1 ENHRY and CDR2 SYGVKD. CDR3 in amino acids: CAITSGATDTQYF. Here the CDR3 DNA reads TGTGCCATCACAAGCGGGGCCACAGATACGCAGTATTTT.

Concerning this clone: Different DNA sequences within this sample yield the same CDR3. CDR3 bases: TGTGCCAGCTCACCACCGGGCCCTGTCTACAATGAGCAGTTCTTC. Protein sequence: CASSPPGPVYNEQFF. This sequence joins TRBV18 and TRBJ2-1, with D unresolved. This CDR3 is 15 amino acids long. V lost 0 bases and J 3 bases, leaving 9 bases between the germline ends. Germline CDR1 reads KGHSH; CDR2 reads LQKENI.

This chain links TRBV13 with TRBJ1-3; 11 bases line up with TRBD1. Germline CDR1 is PRHDT and CDR2 is FYEKMQ (reference sequence). V shed 1 base and J 2 bases; nucleotides not matched to a gene: 1. The CDR3 runs 16 residues. This chain's CDR3 is CASSLVDRGPGNTIYF. The CDR3 region has the DNA TGTGCCAGCAGCTTAGTGGACAGGGGGCCTGGAAACACCATATATTTT.

The chain is built from TRBV27 and TRBJ2-7, with 10 positions matching TRBD1. The CDR3 sequence is 15 residues long. V was pared by 8 bases and J by 3 bases, with 10 bases of the junction left unmatched. The germline V gene has CDR1 MNHEY and CDR2 SMNVEV (reference sequence). CDR3 residues: CASATFGTGDYEQYF. In nucleotides, the CDR3 is TGTGCCAGCGCGACGTTCGGGACAGGGGACTACGAGCAGTACTTC.

A single count supports this clone. The chain couples TRBV5-1 to TRBJ2-3, with D perhaps TRBD2 (6 bases). Germline CDR1 is SGHRS and CDR2 is YFSETQ. V gave up 0 bases and J gave up 0 bases, with 14 bases separating them. This CDR3 has 17 residues. The CDR3 here is CASSLGGASPSTDTQYF. In nucleotides, the CDR3 is TGCGCCAGCAGCTTGGGCGGGGCTAGCCCTAGCACAGATACGCAGTATTTT.

The chain combines TRBV28 with TRBJ1-5, with 10 bases fitting TRBD1. The CDR3 is 15 amino acids. Germline V gene sequence: CDR1 MDHEN, CDR2 SYDVKM. Germline trimming cut 6 bases from V and 2 bases from J; bases unmatched to any gene: 4. The CDR3 region is CASRRQGAGNQPQHF. In DNA, the CDR3 is TGTGCCAGCAGACGACAGGGGGCAGGCAATCAGCCCCAGCATTTT.

The chain uses TRBV11-2 and TRBJ1-4; possibly TRBD1 for D (5 bases). This CDR3 is 17 amino acids long. Germline values: CDR1 SGHAT, CDR2 FQNNGV. V lost 5 bases and J 7 bases, leaving 23 bases between the germline ends. The CDR3 sequence is CASSHRWTGGEGEKLFF. The CDR3 region has the DNA TGTGCCAGCAGCCACAGATGGACCGGGGGGGAGGGTGAAAAACTGTTTTTT.

This chain joins TRBV12-5 and TRBJ2-1; 8 bases align to TRBD1. The CDR3 length is 15 residues. J was trimmed by 7 bases and V by 5 bases; bases with no gene match: 10. CDR1 is LGHNT, CDR2 FRNRAP, per germline. CDR3 DNA sequence: TGTGCTAGTGGTGAGTTAGAGACAGGGGAAAATGAGCAGTTCTTC. It codes for CASGELETGENEQFF. The whole variable domain, filled in from reference TRBV12-5 and TRBJ2-1, reads DARVTQTPRHKVTEMGQEVTMRCQPILGHNTVFWYRQTMMQGLELLAYFRNRAPLDDSGMPKDRFSAEMPDATLATLKIQPSEPRDSAVYFCASGELETGENEQFFGPGTRLTVL.

This chain links TRBV28 with TRBJ1-2; TRBD1 matches 8 bases. Germline-derived CDR1 and CDR2 are MDHEN and SYDVKM. The junction had 9 bases not matched to a gene; V was cut back by 5 bases and J by 4 bases. CDR3 length equals 15 residues. CDR3 sequence: CASSPIDRGAYGYTF. DNA of the CDR3: TGTGCCAGCAGTCCCATAGACAGGGGAGCCTATGGCTACACCTTC.

The chain joins TRBV6-1 to TRBJ1-2; tentatively, D is TRBD1 (5 bases). This CDR3 has 13 amino acids. Germline V lookup: CDR1 MNHNS, CDR2 SASEGT. V was trimmed by 5 bases and J by 8 bases, leaving 15 bases between them. The CDR3 nucleotides are TGTGCCAGCAGTACGACTCAGGGCGGCGGCTACACCTTC. Translation gives CASSTTQGGGYTF.

V usage is TRBV6-5 and J usage is TRBJ1-1, with D possibly matching TRBD1 (5 bases). Trimming took off 0 bases at V and 0 bases at J, with 11 bases between the two ends. The CDR3 covers 16 residues. CDR1 MNHEY and CDR2 SVGAGI come from the germline V gene. CDR3 bases: TGTGCCAGCAGTTACTCGATTTCAGGGTTGAACACTGAAGCTTTCTTT. Residues: CASSYSISGLNTEAFF.